The next 31 T cell receptor beta chains were all read from a single sample in a study of cytomegalovirus exposure and HLA in healthy donors. Primers for the PCR totalled 60 Vbeta and 13 Jbeta. Sequencing was performed with immunoSEQ multiplex PCR; in TCRdb, only in-frame clones are kept and a portion is missing. In the table there are 180,000 or so clones, 70% to 85% of which are singletons. The sample consisted of PBMCs. The receptors shown here come from a human donor in good health.

The chain recombines TRBV30 with TRBJ1-6; perhaps TRBD1 as D (6 bases). The CDR3 totals 16 residues. The germline CDR1 and CDR2 sequences are GTSNPN and SVGIG (reference sequence). V was pared by 7 bases and J by 7 bases, with 23 bases between. CDR3 sequence: CASTMGASLGNSPLHF. CDR3 DNA: TGTGCCTCCACAATGGGGGCATCCTTGGGCAATTCACCCCTCCACTTT.

The table lists this clone with a count of one. The chain is built from TRBV27 and TRBJ2-7; D remains ambiguous. Trimming removed 1 base from V and 6 bases from J, with 10 bases in between. The CDR3 is 13 residues long. Per germline, CDR1 MNHEY and CDR2 SMNVEV (reference sequence). This chain's CDR3 is CASSLWSRSEQYF. CDR3 coding DNA: TGTGCCAGCAGTTTATGGTCACGTAGCGAGCAGTACTTC.

Remarks on this clone: A much larger clone is a single base away; this may be a read error. This chain uses TRBV27 with TRBJ1-1, with 7 bases that match TRBD1. The V and J ends lost 2 bases and 3 bases, in that order; junction bases with no gene match: 0. There are 13 residues in the CDR3. Germline V gene data show CDR1 as MNHEY and CDR2 as SMNVEV (reference sequence). CDR3 sequence reads: CASSLQGDTEAFF. DNA for the CDR3: TGTGCCAGCAGTTTACAGGGGGACACTGAAGCTTTCTTT.

The chain combines TRBV5-1 with TRBJ1-2, with 7 bases that match TRBD1. The CDR3 runs 13 residues. V shed 0 bases, J shed 8 bases, and the junction held 4 bases outside the gene matches. CDR1 and CDR2 (germline): SGHRS, YFSETQ. CDR3: CASSLDRGYGYTF. The DNA of the CDR3 is TGCGCCAGCAGCTTGGACAGGGGTTACGGCTACACCTTC.

The genes are TRBV29-1 and TRBJ2-1; 9 bases map to TRBD1. After removal of 7 bases from V and 0 bases from J, the junction contained 4 bases not matched to a gene. The CDR3 extends over 14 amino acids. Looked up from germline, CDR1 is SQVTM and CDR2 is ANQGSEA. The CDR3 protein is CSASTGGSYNEQFF. The CDR3, as DNA: TGCAGCGCATCGACAGGGGGCTCCTACAATGAGCAGTTCTTC.

In its sample, this clone was seen a few times. The rearrangement uses TRBV5-5 and TRBJ2-1; 12 nucleotides align to TRBD2. V lost 0 bases and J lost 1; bases outside the gene matches: 8. CDR1 is SGHKS, CDR2 YYEKEE, per germline (reference sequence). The length of the CDR3 is 19 residues. The chain's CDR3 is CASSLDLAGGPDSYNEQFF. Here the CDR3 DNA reads TGTGCCAGCAGCTTGGATCTAGCGGGGGGGCCAGATTCCTACAATGAGCAGTTCTTC.

The V call is TRBV7-9, the J call TRBJ1-1; D is unclear. V was trimmed by 5 bases and J by 4 bases, leaving 14 bases between them. The CDR3 has 14 amino acids. From germline, CDR1 is SEHNR and CDR2 FQNEAQ (reference sequence). The CDR3 DNA reads TGTGCCAGCAGCCCCGCGACCGGCGGCACTGAAGCTTTCTTT. Its protein is CASSPATGGTEAFF. Filled out from reference TRBV7-9 and TRBJ1-1, the complete variable domain reads DTGVSQNPRHKITKRGQNVTFRCDPISEHNRLYWYRQTLGQGPEFLTYFQNEAQLEKSRLLSDRFSAERPKGSFSTLEIQRTEQGDSAMYLCASSPATGGTEAFFGQGTRLTVV.

The chain uses TRBV7-8 and TRBJ2-1; 11 positions match TRBD2. Germline V gene lookup returns CDR1 SGHVS and CDR2 FQNEAQ. V trimming: 5 bases; J trimming: 4 bases; junction bases outside the gene matches: 7. This CDR3 region has 16 residues. The CDR3, as DNA: TGTGCCAGCAGCACCGCTAGCGGGGGGCATTACAATGAGCAGTTCTTC. This translates into CASSTASGGHYNEQFF.

This chain uses TRBV7-3 with TRBJ1-2; a weak D match, TRBD1 (6 bases). Between the trimmed V and J ends, which lost 2 bases and 6 bases, there was a span of 13 bases. The germline V gene encodes CDR1 SGHTA and CDR2 FQGTGA. This CDR3 contains 14 residues. The CDR3 coding sequence is TGTGCCAGCAGCTTAGAGCCGAGGGGGAATGGCTACACCTTC. Protein: CASSLEPRGNGYTF.

This chain links TRBV4-3 with TRBJ2-3; 9 nucleotides agree with TRBD2. The CDR3 length is 16 residues. Germline values: CDR1 LGHNA, CDR2 YSLEER. V lost 4 bases and J lost 0; bases outside the gene matches: 5. The DNA for the CDR3 is TGCGCCAGCAGCCGCGGGGGGGGAGGGAGCACAGATACGCAGTATTTT. It translates to CASSRGGGGSTDTQYF.

This chain connects TRBV15 to TRBJ2-7; D is possibly TRBD1 (6 bases). The CDR3 is 15 residues long. The V and J ends lost 0 bases and 3 bases respectively, with 12 bases between them. In germline, CDR1 is LNHNV, CDR2 YYDKDF (reference sequence). The CDR3 region has the DNA TGTGCCACCAGCAGAGATCCCCAGGGGAGCTACGAGCAGTACTTC. This codes for CATSRDPQGSYEQYF.

This chain uses TRBV7-2 with TRBJ2-3; D gene ambiguous. V dropped 5 bases and J dropped 6 bases, with 12 bases sitting between them. The CDR3 covers 13 residues. Looked up from germline, CDR1 is SGHTA and CDR2 is FQGNSA. The CDR3, as DNA: TGTGCCAGCAGCACGCGACTTGGGGATACGCAGTATTTT. Its translation is CASSTRLGDTQYF.

Of note for this clone: Additional DNA sequences in this sample encode the identical CDR3. CDR3 sequence (DNA): TGTGCCAGTAGTATAGGTCAGAACACTGAAGCTTTCTTT. It encodes CASSIGQNTEAFF. The rearrangement uses TRBV19 and TRBJ1-1, with D uncertain. Germline V gives CDR1 LNHDA, CDR2 SQIVND (reference sequence). V was clipped by 1 base and J by 1 base, with 4 bases between them. The CDR3 contains 13 residues.

This clone was found a few times. The rearrangement uses TRBV29-1 and TRBJ2-2; D not resolved. The germline V gene encodes CDR1 SQVTM and CDR2 ANQGSEA. V was trimmed by 0 bases and J by 5 bases, leaving 10 bases between them. The CDR3 is 14 amino acids. The CDR3 loop reads CSVEDQNPTGELFF. The CDR3 region has the DNA TGCAGCGTTGAAGATCAGAACCCGACCGGGGAGCTGTTTTTT.

This clone occurred once. The rearrangement links TRBV2 to TRBJ1-5; unclear D gene. The CDR3 loop spans 17 amino acids. Germline V gene data show CDR1 as SNHLY and CDR2 as FYNNEI. V was cut by 6 bases and J by 0 bases, with 18 bases left in between. This chain's CDR3 is CASRGVVERYSNQPQHF. DNA for the CDR3: TGTGCCAGCAGAGGTGTCGTTGAGCGGTATAGCAATCAGCCCCAGCATTTT.

V gene TRBV6-5 combines with J gene TRBJ1-2; D is ambiguous. In germline, CDR1 is MNHEY, CDR2 SVGAGI. Trimming cost V 5 bases and J 2 bases, with 9 bases left between them. The CDR3 has 13 amino acids. This CDR3 reads CASSDDGNYGYTF. The CDR3 coding sequence is TGTGCCAGCAGTGACGACGGGAACTATGGCTACACCTTC.

J is TRBJ2-2 and V is TRBV19, with 8 bases identical to TRBD1. The CDR3 spans 17 residues. Germline lookup yields CDR1 LNHDA and CDR2 SQIVND (reference sequence). The junction had 9 bases not matched to a gene; V was cut back by 5 bases and J by 1 base. Here the CDR3 reads CASSPQGGKWNTGELFF. CDR3 sequence (DNA): TGTGCCAGTAGTCCACAGGGGGGAAAATGGAACACCGGGGAGCTGTTTTTT.

This clone has only one observation. The CDR3 sequence: CASSPREAGNTIYF. The CDR3 bases are TGTGCCAGCAGCCCTCGGGAGGCTGGAAACACCATATATTTT. The chain joins TRBV13 to TRBJ1-3; D is ambiguous. Germline lookup yields CDR1 PRHDT and CDR2 FYEKMQ (reference sequence). The CDR3 totals 14 residues. Trimming removed 5 bases at V and 2 bases at J, with 10 bases between. The full variable domain, its missing parts supplied by reference TRBV13 and TRBJ1-3, is AAGVIQSPRHLIKEKRETATLKCYPIPRHDTVYWYQQGPGQDPQFLISFYEKMQSDKGSIPDRFSAQQFSDYHSELNMSSLELGDSALYFCASSPREAGNTIYFGEGSWLTVV.

The CDR3 reads CASSGTSGGQETQYF. The DNA for the CDR3 is TGTGCCAGCAGTGGGACTAGCGGGGGCCAAGAGACCCAGTACTTC. V and J are TRBV6-1 and TRBJ2-5, with TRBD2 matching over 13 bases. Per germline, CDR1 MNHNS and CDR2 SASEGT. Germline trimming cut 4 bases from V and 1 base from J; bases unmatched to any gene: 0. The CDR3 has 15 amino acids.

The chain is built from TRBV5-5 and TRBJ2-2; tentative D call: TRBD1 (6 bases). Trimming removed 0 bases from V and 3 bases from J, with 12 bases in between. The V gene's germline CDR1 is SGHKS and CDR2 YYEKEE (reference sequence). This CDR3 has 16 amino acids. The CDR3 DNA is TGTGCCAGCAGCTTGGTGGGGGCCTCGGACACCGGGGAGCTGTTTTTT. This gives the protein CASSLVGASDTGELFF.

The chain employs TRBV15 and TRBJ2-1, with TRBD2 matching over 9 bases. J lost 2 bases, V lost 1 base, and 3 bases had no gene match. This CDR3 region has 16 residues. The germline V gene encodes CDR1 LNHNV and CDR2 YYDKDF (reference sequence). Here the CDR3 DNA reads TGTGCCACCAGCAGAGCTAGCGGGATGGCCTACAATGAGCAGTTCTTC. Translated, it gives CATSRASGMAYNEQFF. The full variable domain, with the rest looked up from reference TRBV15 and TRBJ2-1, is DAMVIQNPRYQVTQFGKPVTLSCSQTLNHNVMYWYQQKSSQAPKLLFHYYDKDFNNEADTPDNFQSRRPNTSFCFLDIRSPGLGDTAMYLCATSRASGMAYNEQFFGPGTRLTVL.

This rearrangement joins TRBV4-3 to TRBJ1-2; no reliable D call. CDR3 length equals 13 residues. V was shortened by 2 bases and J by 3 bases, with 7 bases between the two germline ends. The germline V gene has CDR1 LGHNA and CDR2 YSLEER. DNA for the CDR3: TGCGCCAGCAGCCAACTAGTACACTATGGCTACACCTTC. Translation gives CASSQLVHYGYTF.

CDR3 bases: TGTGCCAGCAGTTCTTCAGGGCCGGGCTACACCTTC. Its protein product is CASSSSGPGYTF. This rearrangement joins TRBV6-5 to TRBJ1-2; D might be TRBD1 (5 bases). The CDR3 contains 12 residues. The ends were cut back, 4 bases at V and 8 bases at J, with 11 bases in the middle. CDR1 MNHEY and CDR2 SVGAGI come from the germline V gene.

This clone was detected only a few times. The V call is TRBV27, the J call TRBJ2-1; 7 bases match TRBD1. CDR1 MNHEY and CDR2 SMNVEV come from the germline V gene (reference sequence). This CDR3 comprises 15 residues. J lost 2 bases, V lost 2 bases, and 3 bases had no gene match. The CDR3 bases are TGTGCCAGCAGTTTAACACAGGGGCCCTACAATGAGCAGTTCTTC. Translating gives CASSLTQGPYNEQFF.

V and J are TRBV6-4 and TRBJ2-1; D possibly corresponds to TRBD2 (6 bases). The CDR3 length is 16 residues. V lost 0 bases and J 7 bases, leaving 16 bases between the germline ends. Germline V gene sequence: CDR1 MRHNA, CDR2 SNTAGT. CDR3 in amino acids: CASSDSILRGTNEQFF. CDR3 nucleotide sequence: TGTGCCAGCAGTGACTCGATTTTGCGGGGTACGAATGAGCAGTTCTTC.

The chain employs TRBV19 and TRBJ1-1; D call uncertain. The V gene lost 10 bases and the J gene lost 4 bases, with 13 bases spanning the gap. There are 12 residues in the CDR3. Germline CDR1 LNHDA, CDR2 SQIVND (reference sequence). The CDR3 DNA sequence: TGTGCCATCGATCCTGGAGGCACTGAAGCTTTCTTT. Its translation is CAIDPGGTEAFF. Drawing the rest from reference TRBV19 and TRBJ1-1, the complete variable domain is DGGITQSPKYLFRKEGQNVTLSCEQNLNHDAMYWYRQDPGQGLRLIYYSQIVNDFQKGDIAEGYSVSREKKESFPLTVTSAQKNPTAFYLCAIDPGGTEAFFGQGTRLTVV.

The J gene is TRBJ2-1, the V gene TRBV4-1; 7 bases are a match to TRBD2. Germline assignment: CDR1 MGHRA and CDR2 YSYEKL. Trimming cost V 0 bases and J 4 bases; bases outside gene matches: 3. The CDR3 consists of 15 residues. The CDR3 DNA follows: TGCGCCAGCAGCCAAGATAGGCGGGGGTACAATGAGCAGTTCTTC. Residues: CASSQDRRGYNEQFF.

V and J are TRBV5-1 and TRBJ1-6, with D unclear. The CDR3 loop spans 13 amino acids. Germline V gene sequence: CDR1 SGHRS, CDR2 YFSETQ. V was shortened by 0 bases and J by 7 bases, with 5 bases between the two germline ends. The CDR3 DNA reads as TGCGCCAGCAGCTTGGACTCGAATTCACCCCTCCACTTT. Protein product: CASSLDSNSPLHF.

The chain uses TRBV5-1 and TRBJ1-5, with D unresolved. There are 15 residues in the CDR3. The germline V and J ends were trimmed by 0 bases and 3 bases, with 10 bases remaining between them. Germline lookup yields CDR1 SGHRS and CDR2 YFSETQ. In nucleotides, the CDR3 is TGCGCCAGCAGCTTGGCGGCAGGATCCAATCAGCCCCAGCATTTT. It yields the protein CASSLAAGSNQPQHF.

This chain connects TRBV5-6 to TRBJ2-1; maybe TRBD2 (5 bases). The CDR3 extends over 14 amino acids. The V end lost 5 bases, the J end lost 1 base, and 10 bases lay between the germline ends. Germline V gene data show CDR1 as SGHDT and CDR2 as YYEEEE. The CDR3 spells CASRRATSYNEQFF. The CDR3 coding sequence is TGTGCCAGCAGGCGGGCGACTTCCTACAATGAGCAGTTCTTC.

In its sample, this clone was seen a few times. This chain joins TRBV6-1 and TRBJ2-3, with 11 bases identical to TRBD2. CDR1 and CDR2 (germline): MNHNS, SASEGT. This CDR3 is built from 16 residues. J gave up 2 bases and V 4 bases, and 5 bases lay outside the gene matches. CDR3: CASSGGLAGPTDTQYF. CDR3 DNA: TGTGCCAGCAGTGGAGGACTAGCGGGTCCCACAGATACGCAGTATTTT.